Sequencing of this T cell receptor (beta chain) was carried out in a study of CD8+ T cells in alopecia areata. Study summary: Twice daily, treated patients received 5 to 10 mg of oral tofacitinib.

Whole-study results and caveats: Patients shared TCRs less clearly than mice did, possibly owing to HLA. Normal scalp had lower clonality than lesional scalp, with alopecia totalis/universalis lesions showing this most strongly.

Treatment specified: oral pan-JAK inhibitor, 5-10 mg twice daily. With regard to this clone: The antigen is unknown.

The CDR3 loop spans 12 amino acids. The germline gives CDR1 SGHVS, CDR2 FNYEAQ. Between the trimmed V and J ends, which lost 6 bases and 0 bases, there was a span of 4 bases. TCR sequencing used cDNA made by reverse transcription of extracted RNA. TCRdb's copy holds only in-frame clones and misses some; the assay was immunoSEQ multiplex PCR. The sample shows 75,000 to 85,000 clones, around 67% of them seen only once. This receptor was taken from a human donor with alopecia areata. The sequences come from CD8+ T cells sorted from blood, collected at week 24, from a patient treated with tofacitinib. The rearrangement uses TRBV7-6 and TRBJ2-3; D not resolved. The CDR3 DNA reads as TGTGCCAGCAGTCCTAGCACAGATACGCAGTATTTT. This codes for CASSPSTDTQYF.